The rows below give T cell receptor beta chains drawn from one sample of a study of blood T cells in healthy people across ages. TCRdb re-derived calls from the 5' RACE reads in MiXCR, one entry per CDR3 protein. The top ten hold roughly 23% of the sample, which has some 1,800,000 distinct CDR3 sequences, about 39% seen once. Sequenced sample: blood. Receptor source: a human donor in good health. Each CDR3 is given with its conserved first and last residue. Each record gives: J gene, clone size, D gene, V gene, CDR3 DNA, CDR3 protein. D genes are given only for firm matches. Only some rows state a clone size, as once, few, many or a class for expanded clones.

j_gene: TRBJ2-7
abundance: NA
d_gene: NA
v_gene: TRBV3-1
CDR3nt: TGTGCCAGCAGCCCTTTTTTGGGGGGGCCCAACAATGAGCAGTACTTC
CDR3aa: CASSPFLGGPNNEQYF

j_gene: TRBJ2-3
abundance: few
d_gene: TRBD2
v_gene: TRBV29-1
CDR3nt: TGCAGCGTTGAAGGACTAGCGGGGGGGGAAACAGATACGCAGTATTTT
CDR3aa: CSVEGLAGGETDTQYF

j_gene: TRBJ2-7
abundance: few
d_gene: TRBD2
v_gene: TRBV4-3
CDR3nt: TGCGCCAGCAGCCGAGGACTAGCGGGGGGGGACGAGCAGTACTTC
CDR3aa: CASSRGLAGGDEQYF

j_gene: TRBJ2-1
abundance: NA
d_gene: TRBD2
v_gene: TRBV12-5
CDR3nt: TGTGCTAGTGGTTTGGGGCTAGCGGGGGAGGATGAGCAGTTCTTC
CDR3aa: CASGLGLAGEDEQFF

j_gene: TRBJ2-7
abundance: NA
d_gene: NA
v_gene: TRBV9
CDR3nt: TGTGCCAGCAGCTCGGACAACTACGAGCAGTACTTC
CDR3aa: CASSSDNYEQYF

j_gene: TRBJ2-7
abundance: NA
d_gene: NA
v_gene: TRBV9
CDR3nt: TGTGCCAGCAGTGTTATGGACGGAACCTACGAGCAGTACTTC
CDR3aa: CASSVMDGTYEQYF

j_gene: TRBJ2-1
abundance: NA
d_gene: NA
v_gene: TRBV5-4
CDR3nt: TGTGCCAGCAGCTTCGGGACGGATCACAATAAGCAGTTCTTC
CDR3aa: CASSFGTDHNKQFF

j_gene: TRBJ1-2
abundance: NA
d_gene: NA
v_gene: TRBV7-9
CDR3nt: TGTGCCAGCAGCTTAGTTGGGACACCCCTAAGCTATGGCCACACCTTC
CDR3aa: CASSLVGTPLSYGHTF

j_gene: TRBJ2-7
abundance: NA
d_gene: NA
v_gene: TRBV24-1
CDR3nt: TGTGCCACCAGTGCCCCACCCCGGGCTCACGAGGGTTACGAGCAGTACTTC
CDR3aa: CATSAPPRAHEGYEQYF

j_gene: TRBJ2-2
abundance: NA
d_gene: NA
v_gene: TRBV12-3/TRBV12-4
CDR3nt: TGTGCCAGCAGCAATACCCCGGCGCGGAACACCGGGGAGCTGTTTTTT
CDR3aa: CASSNTPARNTGELFF

j_gene: TRBJ1-2
abundance: NA
d_gene: TRBD1
v_gene: TRBV6-5
CDR3nt: TGTGCCAGCAGTTACCTTCAAAACGACAGGGGGCTTAACTATGGCTACACCTTC
CDR3aa: CASSYLQNDRGLNYGYTF

j_gene: TRBJ2-2
abundance: NA
d_gene: NA
v_gene: TRBV7-9
CDR3nt: TGTGCCAGCAGCCCTGCCTCGCGGGGAAACACCGGGGAGCTGTTTTTT
CDR3aa: CASSPASRGNTGELFF

j_gene: TRBJ1-2
abundance: NA
d_gene: NA
v_gene: TRBV20-1
CDR3nt: TGCAGTGCTAGGGAGACAGGTCTCTATGGCTACACCTTC
CDR3aa: CSARETGLYGYTF

j_gene: TRBJ2-3
abundance: once
d_gene: NA
v_gene: TRBV4-3
CDR3nt: TGCGCCAGCAGCCACTCGTTGGCAGATACGCAGTATTTT
CDR3aa: CASSHSLADTQYF

j_gene: TRBJ1-6
abundance: NA
d_gene: NA
v_gene: TRBV7-9
CDR3nt: TGTGCCAGCAGCTTAGTTCAGGGACTGATTTCACCCCTCCACTTT
CDR3aa: CASSLVQGLISPLHF

j_gene: TRBJ2-7
abundance: NA
d_gene: NA
v_gene: TRBV20-1
CDR3nt: TGCAGTGCTAGAGATTCAGGGTTAGGGAGCTCCTACGAGCAGTACTTC
CDR3aa: CSARDSGLGSSYEQYF

j_gene: TRBJ1-5
abundance: NA
d_gene: TRBD1
v_gene: TRBV7-2
CDR3nt: TGTGCCAGCAGCTTAGGAGCGGGACAGGGAGTTAATCAGCCCCAGCATTTT
CDR3aa: CASSLGAGQGVNQPQHF

j_gene: TRBJ2-4
abundance: NA
d_gene: NA
v_gene: TRBV15
CDR3nt: TGTGCCACCAGACAGGTCCTGCTCGACATTCAGTACTTC
CDR3aa: CATRQVLLDIQYF